The clone carrying this TCR beta chain was observed a single time. Its antigen is still unknown. CDR1 MNHEY and CDR2 SVGAGI come from the germline V gene. The V gene lost 2 bases and the J gene lost 1 base, with 5 bases spanning the gap. The CDR3 is made up of 13 amino acids. This entry comes from a study of OX40 agonist ivuxolimab in advanced cancers. Overall study results and limits: Expanded peripheral T cell antigen specificity was not determined.

Clones were sequenced by immunoSEQ multiplex PCR, and TCRdb holds only the in-frame ones, with some missing. This table holds tens of thousands of clones, 80% to 95% found once. The chain uses TRBV6-5 and TRBJ1-1; D gene unclear. The sample here was CD4+ or CD8+ T cells sorted from blood, taken in a trial of the OX40 agonist ivuxolimab. This receptor was taken from an adult with an advanced solid tumor such as melanoma, head and neck, liver or kidney cancer. As DNA, the CDR3 is TGTGCCAGCAGTTACGCAGGGAACACTGAAGCTTTCTTT. Its protein product is CASSYAGNTEAFF.